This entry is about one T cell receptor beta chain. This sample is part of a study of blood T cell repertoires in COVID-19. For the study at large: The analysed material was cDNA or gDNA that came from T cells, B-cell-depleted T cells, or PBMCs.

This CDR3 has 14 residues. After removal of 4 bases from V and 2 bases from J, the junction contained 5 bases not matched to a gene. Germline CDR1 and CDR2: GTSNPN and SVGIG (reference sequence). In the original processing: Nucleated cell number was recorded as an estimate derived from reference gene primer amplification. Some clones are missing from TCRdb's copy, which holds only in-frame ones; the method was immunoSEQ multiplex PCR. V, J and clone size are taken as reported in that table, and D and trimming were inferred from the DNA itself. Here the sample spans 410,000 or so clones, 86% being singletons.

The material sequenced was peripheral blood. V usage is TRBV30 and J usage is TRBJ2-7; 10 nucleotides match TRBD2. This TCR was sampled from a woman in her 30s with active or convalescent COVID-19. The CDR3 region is CAWTSSGRAYEQYF. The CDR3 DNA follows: TGTGCCTGGACATCTAGCGGGAGAGCCTACGAGCAGTACTTC.